This record concerns one T cell receptor (beta chain) sequence. Its antigen is not known. Through a sample-barcoded 5' primer and a J-beta primer mix, a second PCR was run for roughly 6 to 11 cycles. Per sample, CDR3-containing paired-end reads numbered at least 2.5 million. TCRdb re-called the 5' RACE reads through MiXCR, storing one row per CDR3 protein. Altogether 600,000 to 650,000 distinct CDR3 sequences are present, about 53% being singletons, with the ten largest covering roughly 34%. Drawing of peripheral blood yielded about 9.7 milliliters from each donor. This sample is drawn from a study of blood T cells in healthy people across ages. This CDR3 region has 18 residues. Germline V lookup: CDR1 MNHEY, CDR2 SMNVEV (reference sequence). With 5 bases clipped from V and 0 bases from J, the junction kept 10 bases outside the gene matches. The study's findings and limits: Donor CMV status was unknown, possibly confounding expanded clonotype changes.

Sequencing was performed on blood. The sequence derives from a man aged 55 to 70 in good health. This chain connects TRBV27 to TRBJ2-1; 10 nucleotides line up with TRBD1. The DNA for the CDR3 is TGTGCCAGCAGTACACCGACAGGGGGCGGACGCTCCTACAATGAGCAGTTCTTC. This gives the protein CASSTPTGGGRSYNEQFF.